This is a list of T cell receptor beta chains from one sample in a study of OX40 agonist ivuxolimab in advanced cancers. Sequencing was performed with immunoSEQ multiplex PCR; in TCRdb, only in-frame clones are kept and a portion is missing. The table includes around 65,000 clones, more than 85% detected once. The source material was CD4+ or CD8+ T cells sorted from blood, sampled in a trial of the OX40 agonist ivuxolimab. The receptors come from an adult with an advanced solid tumor such as melanoma, head and neck, liver or kidney cancer. Both conserved end residues are trimmed from each CDR3.

v_gene | CDR3aa
TRBV15 | ATSPMVADQPQH
TRBV4-2 | ASSQDFFQGTEAF
TRBV21-1 | ASSKAGRAGREDQPQH
TRBV7-9 | ASSQTSGSLRNTIY
TRBV28 | ASYGPFRVLNTEAF
TRBV13 | ASRQLGGQTAF
TRBV27 | ATIRGGTQY
TRBV4-1 | ASSHEQGARTEAF
TRBV6-5 | ASSQPSGSSYEQY
TRBV15 | ATSIATTGELF
TRBV11-3 | ASSLRGSNEQF
TRBV28 | ASSTPGLAGPRDTQY
TRBV27 | ASSWTAYYEQY
TRBV29-1 | SVEGQSYEQY
TRBV27 | ASSLYNEQF
TRBV7-3 | ASSEGLADEQY
TRBV27 | ASSPGLVSWELF
TRBV19 | ASSTLAGGYNEQF
TRBV7-8 | ASSPSSSYNEQF
TRBV5-5 | ASSLAIGEAYEQY
TRBV6-1 | ASSYGGEQY
TRBV5-1 | ASRGGVPYEQY
TRBV15 | ATSRVPPWAGGYEQY
TRBV7-2 | ASSPPGNTEAF
TRBV7-6 | ASSLAFANEQF
TRBV9 | ASSVESGDEDSPLH
TRBV6-5 | ASSSQGAYQH
TRBV29-1 | SAEGTGSYGYT
TRBV15 | ATSSNEAGLAGLAKNIQY
TRBV6-5 | ASSYSRDANTEAF
TRBV9 | ASSVAAAGDQETQY
TRBV29-1 | SVEGELTPNEQF
TRBV11-2 | ASSFGRTSGTLPYEQY
TRBV5-6 | ASSFGYQETQY
TRBV11-3 | ASSLAFGLAGDTQY
TRBV7-2 | ASSSVTGDYEQY
TRBV7-6 | ASSLNGLAGSSYNEQF
TRBV28 | ASSRDRTQPQH
TRBV29-1 | SVDTGLHHEQY
TRBV5-6 | ASSLGGATYEQY
TRBV15 | ATSPGGSSYEQY
TRBV19 | ASSIPPDRPKTEAF
TRBV6-5 | ASSYGVFSTNEKLF
TRBV27 | ASSLTGANVLT
TRBV10-3 | AISEPSGFTGELF
TRBV7-9 | ASSSRVGSEETQY
TRBV12-2 | ASHSEDDQPQH
TRBV7-9 | ASSLARTGRPYNEQF